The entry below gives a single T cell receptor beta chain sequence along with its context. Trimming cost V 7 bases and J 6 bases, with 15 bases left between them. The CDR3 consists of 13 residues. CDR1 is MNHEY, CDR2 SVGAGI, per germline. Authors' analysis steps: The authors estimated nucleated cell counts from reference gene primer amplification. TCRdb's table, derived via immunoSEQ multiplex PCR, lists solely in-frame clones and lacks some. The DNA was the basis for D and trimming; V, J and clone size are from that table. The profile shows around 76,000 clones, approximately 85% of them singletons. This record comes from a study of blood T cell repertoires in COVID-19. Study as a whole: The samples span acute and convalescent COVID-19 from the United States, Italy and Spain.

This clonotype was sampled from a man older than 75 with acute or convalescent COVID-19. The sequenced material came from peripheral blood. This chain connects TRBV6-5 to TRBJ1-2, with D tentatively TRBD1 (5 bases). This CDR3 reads CASTRDSSNGYTF. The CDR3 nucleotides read TGTGCCAGCACCCGAGACAGTAGCAATGGCTACACCTTC.